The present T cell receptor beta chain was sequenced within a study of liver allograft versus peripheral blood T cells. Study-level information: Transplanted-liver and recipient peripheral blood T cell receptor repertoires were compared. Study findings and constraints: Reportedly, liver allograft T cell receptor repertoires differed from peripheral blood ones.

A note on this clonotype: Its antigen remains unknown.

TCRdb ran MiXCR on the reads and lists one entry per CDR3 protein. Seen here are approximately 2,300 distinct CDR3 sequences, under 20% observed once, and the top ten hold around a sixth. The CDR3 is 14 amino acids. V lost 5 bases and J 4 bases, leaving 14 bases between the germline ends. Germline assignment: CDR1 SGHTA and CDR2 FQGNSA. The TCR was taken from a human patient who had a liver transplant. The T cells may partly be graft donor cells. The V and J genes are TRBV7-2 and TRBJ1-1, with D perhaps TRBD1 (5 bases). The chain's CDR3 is CASSPRGTSTEAFF. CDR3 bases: TGTGCCAGCAGCCCCCGTGGGACGAGCACTGAAGCTTTCTTT.